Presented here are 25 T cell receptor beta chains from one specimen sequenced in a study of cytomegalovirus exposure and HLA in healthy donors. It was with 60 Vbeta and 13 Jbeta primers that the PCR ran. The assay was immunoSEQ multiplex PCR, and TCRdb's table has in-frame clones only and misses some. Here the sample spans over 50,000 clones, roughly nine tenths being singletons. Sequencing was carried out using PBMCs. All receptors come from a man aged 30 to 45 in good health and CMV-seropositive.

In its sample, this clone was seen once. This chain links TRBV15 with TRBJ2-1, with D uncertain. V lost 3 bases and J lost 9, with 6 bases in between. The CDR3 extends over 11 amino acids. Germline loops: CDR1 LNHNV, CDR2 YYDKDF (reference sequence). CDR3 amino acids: CATSRYSEQFF. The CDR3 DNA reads TGTGCCACCAGCAGGTACTCTGAGCAGTTCTTC.

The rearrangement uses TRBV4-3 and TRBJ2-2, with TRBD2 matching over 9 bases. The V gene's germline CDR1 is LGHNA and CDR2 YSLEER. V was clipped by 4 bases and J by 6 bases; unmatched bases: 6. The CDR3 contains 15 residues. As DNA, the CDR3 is TGCGCCAGCAGCCCATTAGCGGGAGTAGCCGGGGAGCTGTTTTTT. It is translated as CASSPLAGVAGELFF.

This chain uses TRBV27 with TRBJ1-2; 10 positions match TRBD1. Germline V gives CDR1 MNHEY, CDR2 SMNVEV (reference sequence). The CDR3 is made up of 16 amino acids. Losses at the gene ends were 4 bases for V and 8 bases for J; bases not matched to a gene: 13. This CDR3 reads CASSYKPGQGFYGYTF. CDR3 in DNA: TGTGCCAGCAGTTACAAACCGGGACAGGGGTTCTACGGCTACACCTTC.

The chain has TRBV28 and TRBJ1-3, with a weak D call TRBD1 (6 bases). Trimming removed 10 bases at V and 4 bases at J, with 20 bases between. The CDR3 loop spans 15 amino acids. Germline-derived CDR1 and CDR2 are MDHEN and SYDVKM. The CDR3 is CATGLGGAGGNTIYF. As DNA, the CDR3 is TGTGCCACCGGCCTCGGGGGGGCGGGGGGAAACACCATATATTTT.

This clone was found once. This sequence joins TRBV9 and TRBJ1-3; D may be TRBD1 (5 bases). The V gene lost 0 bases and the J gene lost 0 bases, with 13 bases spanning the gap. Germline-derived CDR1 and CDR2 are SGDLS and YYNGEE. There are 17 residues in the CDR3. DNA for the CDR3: TGTGCCAGCAGCGTAGGCGACAGCCGGAGCTCTGGAAACACCATATATTTT. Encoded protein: CASSVGDSRSSGNTIYF.

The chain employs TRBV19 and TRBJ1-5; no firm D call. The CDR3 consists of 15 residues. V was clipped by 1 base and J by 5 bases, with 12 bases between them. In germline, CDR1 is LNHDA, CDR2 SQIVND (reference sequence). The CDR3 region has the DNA TGTGCCAGTAGTATAGCATCAGGCCCGGATCAGCCCCAGCATTTT. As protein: CASSIASGPDQPQHF. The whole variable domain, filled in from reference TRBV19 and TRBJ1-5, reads DGGITQSPKYLFRKEGQNVTLSCEQNLNHDAMYWYRQDPGQGLRLIYYSQIVNDFQKGDIAEGYSVSREKKESFPLTVTSAQKNPTAFYLCASSIASGPDQPQHFGDGTRLSIL.

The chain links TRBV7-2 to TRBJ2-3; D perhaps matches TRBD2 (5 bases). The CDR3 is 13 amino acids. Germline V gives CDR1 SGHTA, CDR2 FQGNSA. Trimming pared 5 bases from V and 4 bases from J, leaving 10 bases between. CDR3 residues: CASSPEVPDTQYF. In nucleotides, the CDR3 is TGTGCCAGCAGCCCGGAGGTCCCAGATACGCAGTATTTT.

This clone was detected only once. The CDR3 region is CASSSGGNTEAFF. DNA for the CDR3: TGTGCCAGCAGCTCAGGGGGGAACACTGAAGCTTTCTTT. The J gene is TRBJ1-1, the V gene TRBV11-3; 7 positions agree with TRBD1. The CDR3 covers 13 residues. Germline V gene sequence: CDR1 SGHNT, CDR2 YENEEA. J lost 1 base, V lost 4 bases, and 0 bases had no gene match. Looking up the rest from reference TRBV11-3 and TRBJ1-1 gives the full variable domain: EAGVVQSPRYKIIEKKQPVAFWCNPISGHNTLYWYLQNLGQGPELLIRYENEEAVDDSQLPKDRFSAERLKGVDSTLKIQPAELGDSAVYLCASSSGGNTEAFFGQGTRLTVV.

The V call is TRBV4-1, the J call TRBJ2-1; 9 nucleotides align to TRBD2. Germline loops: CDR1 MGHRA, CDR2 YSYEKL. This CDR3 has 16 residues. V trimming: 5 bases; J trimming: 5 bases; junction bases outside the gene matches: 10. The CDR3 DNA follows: TGCGCCAGCAGCAACAACAAAGCGGGAGGCGACAATGAGCAGTTCTTC. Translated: CASSNNKAGGDNEQFF.

The CDR3 DNA sequence: TGCAGCGCCAGACAGGGGAGCAGGGAGCTGTTTTTT. It translates to CSARQGSRELFF. This chain connects TRBV29-1 to TRBJ2-2, with 8 bases fitting TRBD1. The length of the CDR3 is 12 residues. The V segment lost 7 bases and the J segment 9 bases; nucleotides outside the gene matches: 7. In germline, CDR1 is SQVTM, CDR2 ANQGSEA.

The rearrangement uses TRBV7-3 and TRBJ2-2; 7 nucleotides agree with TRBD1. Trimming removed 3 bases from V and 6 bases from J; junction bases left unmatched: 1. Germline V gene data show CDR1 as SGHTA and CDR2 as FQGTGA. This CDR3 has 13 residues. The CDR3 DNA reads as TGTGCCAGCAGCTTCGACAGGGCCGGGGAGCTGTTTTTT. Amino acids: CASSFDRAGELFF. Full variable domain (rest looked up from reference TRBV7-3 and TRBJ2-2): GAGVSQTPSNKVTEKGKYVELRCDPISGHTALYWYRQSLGQGPEFLIYFQGTGAADDSGLPNDRFFAVRPEGSVSTLKIQRTERGDSAVYLCASSFDRAGELFFGEGSRLTVL.

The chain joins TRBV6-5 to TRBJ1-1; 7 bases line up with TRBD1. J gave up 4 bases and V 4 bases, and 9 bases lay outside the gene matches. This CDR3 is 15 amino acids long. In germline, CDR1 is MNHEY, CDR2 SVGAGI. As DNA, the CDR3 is TGTGCCAGCAGTTCCGAGGGGGCCCGGGGCACTGAAGCTTTCTTT. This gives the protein CASSSEGARGTEAFF.

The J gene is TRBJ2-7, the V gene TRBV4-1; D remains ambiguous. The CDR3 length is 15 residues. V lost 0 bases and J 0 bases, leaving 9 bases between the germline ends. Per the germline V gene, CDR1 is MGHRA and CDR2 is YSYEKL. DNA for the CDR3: TGCGCCAGCAGCCAAGATGTCCGGAGCTCCTACGAGCAGTACTTC. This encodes CASSQDVRSSYEQYF.

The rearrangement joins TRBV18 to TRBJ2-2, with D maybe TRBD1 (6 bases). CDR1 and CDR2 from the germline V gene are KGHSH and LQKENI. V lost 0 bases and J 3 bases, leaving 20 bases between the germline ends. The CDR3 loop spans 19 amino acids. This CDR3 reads CASSPPRDKGERYTGELFF. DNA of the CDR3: TGTGCCAGCTCACCACCGAGGGATAAGGGGGAGAGATACACCGGGGAGCTGTTTTTT.

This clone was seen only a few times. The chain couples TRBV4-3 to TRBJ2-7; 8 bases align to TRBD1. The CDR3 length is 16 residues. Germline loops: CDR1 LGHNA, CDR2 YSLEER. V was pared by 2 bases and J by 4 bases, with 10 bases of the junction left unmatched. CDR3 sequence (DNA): TGCGCCAGCAGCCAACCTGTACAGGGGGAAAAATACGAGCAGTACTTC. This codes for CASSQPVQGEKYEQYF.

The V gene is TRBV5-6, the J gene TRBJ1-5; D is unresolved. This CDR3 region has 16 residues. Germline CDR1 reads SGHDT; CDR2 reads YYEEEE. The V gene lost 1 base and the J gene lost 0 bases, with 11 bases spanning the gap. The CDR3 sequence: CASSLFDFYSNQPQHF. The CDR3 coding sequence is TGTGCCAGCAGCTTGTTTGATTTCTATAGCAATCAGCCCCAGCATTTT.

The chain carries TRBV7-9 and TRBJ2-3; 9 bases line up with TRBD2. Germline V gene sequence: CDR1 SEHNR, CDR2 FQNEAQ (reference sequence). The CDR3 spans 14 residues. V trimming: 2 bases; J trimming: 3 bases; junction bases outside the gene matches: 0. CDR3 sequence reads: CASSLSGRTDTQYF. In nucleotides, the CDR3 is TGTGCCAGCAGCTTAAGCGGGAGGACAGATACGCAGTATTTT.

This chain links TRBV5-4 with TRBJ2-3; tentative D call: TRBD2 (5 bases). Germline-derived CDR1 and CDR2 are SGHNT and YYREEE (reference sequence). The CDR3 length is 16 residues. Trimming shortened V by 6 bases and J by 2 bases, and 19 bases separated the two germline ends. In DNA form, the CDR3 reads TGTGCCAGCACCCTATCTGTCCAAGCGGTCACAGATACGCAGTATTTT. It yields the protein CASTLSVQAVTDTQYF.

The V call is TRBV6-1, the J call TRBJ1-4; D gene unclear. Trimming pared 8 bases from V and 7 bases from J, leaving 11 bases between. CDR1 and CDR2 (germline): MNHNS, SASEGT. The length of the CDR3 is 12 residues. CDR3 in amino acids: CASVLGGEKLFF. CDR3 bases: TGTGCCAGCGTCCTTGGAGGTGAAAAACTGTTTTTT.

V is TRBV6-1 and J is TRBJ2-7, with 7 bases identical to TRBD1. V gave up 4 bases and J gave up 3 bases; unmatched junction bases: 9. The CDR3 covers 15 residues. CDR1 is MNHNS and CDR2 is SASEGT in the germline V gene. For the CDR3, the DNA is TGTGCCAGCAGTGGAAGAGGGGGCAGCTTCTACGAGCAGTACTTC. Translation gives CASSGRGGSFYEQYF.

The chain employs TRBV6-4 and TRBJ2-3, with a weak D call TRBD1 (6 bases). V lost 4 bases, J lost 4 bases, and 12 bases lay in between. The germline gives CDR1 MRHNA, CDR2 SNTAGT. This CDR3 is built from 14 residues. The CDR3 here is CASSAQGNADTQYF. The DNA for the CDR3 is TGTGCCAGCAGTGCCCAGGGGAATGCAGATACGCAGTATTTT.

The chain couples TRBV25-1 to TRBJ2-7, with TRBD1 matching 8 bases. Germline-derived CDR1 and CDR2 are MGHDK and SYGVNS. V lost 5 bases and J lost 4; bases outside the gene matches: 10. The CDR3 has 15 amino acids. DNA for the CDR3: TGTGCCAGCAGTTACAGGCAGGGGGCGGCATACGAGCAGTACTTC. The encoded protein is CASSYRQGAAYEQYF.

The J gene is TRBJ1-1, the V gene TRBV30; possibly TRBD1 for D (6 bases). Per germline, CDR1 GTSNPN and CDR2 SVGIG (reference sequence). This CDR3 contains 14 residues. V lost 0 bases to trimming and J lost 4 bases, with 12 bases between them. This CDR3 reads CAWSVGGIVTEAFF. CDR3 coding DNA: TGTGCCTGGAGTGTAGGGGGTATCGTCACTGAAGCTTTCTTT.

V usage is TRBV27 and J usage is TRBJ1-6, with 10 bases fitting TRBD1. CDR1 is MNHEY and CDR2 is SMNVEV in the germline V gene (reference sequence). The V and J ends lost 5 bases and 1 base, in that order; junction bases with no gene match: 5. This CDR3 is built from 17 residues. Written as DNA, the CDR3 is TGTGCCAGCAGTCTGACAGGGGGCATATCCTATAATTCACCCCTCCACTTT. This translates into CASSLTGGISYNSPLHF.

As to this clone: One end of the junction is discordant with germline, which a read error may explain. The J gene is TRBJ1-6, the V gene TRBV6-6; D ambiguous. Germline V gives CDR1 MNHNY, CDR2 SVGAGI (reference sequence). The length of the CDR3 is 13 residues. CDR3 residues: CASSPFSDSLLHF. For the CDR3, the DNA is TGTGCCAGCAGTCCGTTTTCCGATTCACTCCTCCACTTT.